This T cell receptor beta chain originates from a study of cytomegalovirus exposure and HLA in healthy donors. Study-level results: The productive fraction for most TCR beta V segments was about 87% or about 30% in an earlier analysis. Some public TCRs appeared in many individuals, while most sequences were rare.

The trim removed 3 bases at V and 2 bases at J, leaving 0 bases unmatched. Germline assignment: CDR1 SGHRS and CDR2 YFSETQ. The CDR3 consists of 13 residues. This PCR relied on a set of 60 Vbeta primers and 13 Jbeta primers. The repertoire was sequenced with immunoSEQ multiplex PCR; TCRdb's copy has only in-frame clones and lacks some. Seen here are roughly 150,000 clones, approximately 79% observed once, and the top ten hold about 0.66%. Remarks on this clone: Its specificity is not known.

The source is a male donor in good health and CMV-seronegative. The chain couples TRBV5-1 to TRBJ2-5; 8 nucleotides line up with TRBD1. The sample taken for sequencing was PBMCs. The CDR3 sequence is CASSYRGQETQYF. CDR3 DNA sequence: TGCGCCAGCAGCTACAGGGGGCAAGAGACCCAGTACTTC.